This T cell receptor (beta chain) is from a study of T-cell memory formation after mild COVID-19. Overall study results and limits: Clones which contracted sat mainly in CM and EM if CD4+, and in EMRA if CD8+. Cross-reactive memory appears to have joined, as suggested by some responding clones showing up in pre-infection memory.

Trimming removed 5 bases from V and 6 bases from J, with 14 bases in between. The V gene's germline CDR1 is SEHNR and CDR2 FQNEAQ (reference sequence). The CDR3 sequence is 13 residues long. TCRdb itself ran the 5' RACE reads through MiXCR, one entry per CDR3 protein. This table has 350,000 or so distinct CDR3 sequences, 20% appearing once. With respect to this clonotype: Its specificity is unknown.

V and J are TRBV7-9 and TRBJ2-7, with TRBD1 as a possible D gene (8 bases). The receptor comes from a man aged 18 to 30 who had mild COVID-19 (a few samples of this study predate the infection). Cell type and time point are not known. Sample: PBMCs or a T cell subset sorted from them (not recorded which). DNA of the CDR3: TGTGCCAGCAGCCTACAGGGGGGGACCGAGCAGTACGTC. It yields the protein CASSLQGGTEQYV.